The 26 T cell receptor beta chains listed next were all sequenced from one sample in a study of T cells in Graves' hyperthyroidism and ophthalmopathy (dated by TCRdb to between 2018 and 2020). Library preparation was by multiplex PCR. Sequencer: Illumina HiSeq 2000. The TCR beta CDR3 regions were amplified from RNA transcripts. A first-round RT-PCR of the TCR CDR3 used the HTBI primer set with the Qiagen OneStep RT-PCR kit. TCRdb reanalyzed the raw reads on its own, using fastp at Q25 for trimming and MiXCR for clone calling, and kept in-frame beta chains. Rows merge per CDR3 protein into single entries with the most common DNA and genes. Recorded for this sample are approximately 640,000 distinct CDR3 sequences; roughly 46% of them occurred a single time. 6.5% to 9% of the sample rests with the top ten. Sequenced sample: peripheral blood or thyroid tissue (not recorded which). These TCRs come from an adult man with Graves' disease, either hyperthyroidism or ophthalmopathy (not recorded which).

The chain links TRBV29-1 to TRBJ1-1, with 9 bases lining up with TRBD1. The CDR3 sequence is 14 residues long. Looked up from germline, CDR1 is SQVTM and CDR2 is ANQGSEA. V shed 8 bases, J shed 6 bases, and the junction held 13 bases outside the gene matches. The CDR3 sequence: CSKDRGRVQAEAFF. The CDR3 bases are TGCAGCAAGGACAGGGGACGGGTCCAAGCTGAAGCTTTCTTT.

This clonotype was detected many times. The rearrangement uses TRBV10-2 and TRBJ1-1; 9 nucleotides line up with TRBD1. V was clipped by 2 bases and J by 6 bases; unmatched bases: 4. Germline CDR1 is WSHSY and CDR2 is SAAADI. The CDR3 has 14 residues. CDR3 region: CASSEQTGGAEAFF. The CDR3 bases are TGCGCCAGCAGTGAGCAGACAGGGGGGGCTGAAGCTTTCTTT.

J is TRBJ1-2 and V is TRBV20-1, with 7 bases matching TRBD1. Looked up from germline, CDR1 is DFQATT and CDR2 is SNEGSKA (reference sequence). V was clipped by 1 base and J by 2 bases; unmatched bases: 4. The CDR3 contains 14 residues. CDR3 amino acids: CSARGRGRNYGYTF. CDR3 nucleotides: TGCAGTGCTAGAGGGAGGGGGCGAAACTATGGCTACACCTTC.

Comment on this clonotype: A much larger clone differs from this one at a single base, so this may be a read error. The chain uses TRBV7-2 and TRBJ2-7; D is ambiguous. The CDR3 totals 14 residues. In germline, CDR1 is SGHTA, CDR2 FQGNSA. The CDR3 region has the DNA TGTGTCAGCAGCTTAGTTACGCCGACCTACGAGCAGTACTTC. It specifies CVSSLVTPTYEQYF.

This clonotype was counted between two and nine times. The chain uses TRBV19 and TRBJ1-5; a weak D match, TRBD1 (5 bases). This CDR3 spans 13 amino acids. The V gene lost 11 bases and the J gene lost 0 bases, with 11 bases spanning the gap. In germline, CDR1 is LNHDA, CDR2 SQIVND (reference sequence). CDR3 nucleotides: TGTGCCTGGAGTAGGGGTAGCAATCAGCCCCAGCATTTT. This sequence encodes CAWSRGSNQPQHF.

This clonotype was counted many times. The J gene is TRBJ1-4, the V gene TRBV5-1, with D hard to call. Between the trimmed V and J ends, which lost 0 bases and 0 bases, there was a span of 6 bases. The germline V gene encodes CDR1 SGHRS and CDR2 YFSETQ. There are 15 residues in the CDR3. The CDR3 DNA reads TGCGCCAGCAGCTTGGATGGTGCAACTAATGAAAAACTGTTTTTT. It encodes CASSLDGATNEKLFF.

J is TRBJ1-6 and V is TRBV7-9; TRBD1 might be the D (6 bases). In germline, CDR1 is SEHNR, CDR2 FQNEAQ (reference sequence). V dropped 6 bases and J dropped 10 bases, with 22 bases sitting between them. There are 16 residues in the CDR3. The CDR3 reads CASRFQRGGGHSPLHF. The CDR3, as DNA: TGTGCCAGCAGATTCCAAAGGGGGGGAGGGCACTCACCCCTCCACTTT.

The rearrangement links TRBV19 to TRBJ1-1; 7 positions agree with TRBD1. The germline V gene has CDR1 LNHDA and CDR2 SQIVND (reference sequence). The CDR3 runs to 12 residues. J was trimmed by 7 bases and V by 5 bases; bases with no gene match: 4. The chain's CDR3 is CASSDRVDEAFF. The CDR3 nucleotides read TGTGCCAGTAGTGACAGGGTTGATGAAGCTTTCTTT.

On this clonotype: Germline and junction disagree at one end, which may indicate a read error. The chain joins TRBV7-3 to TRBJ1-5; D gene unclear. Per the germline V gene, CDR1 is SGHTA and CDR2 is FQGTGA. CDR3 size: 16 residues. The CDR3 region has the DNA TGCGCCAGCAGCTTGGCGCCGATGACTCCGCCGGTACCCCAGCATTTT. Residues: CASSLAPMTPPVPQHF.

With regard to this clonotype: The junction shows a germline mismatch at one end, possibly a read error. V gene TRBV10-3 combines with J gene TRBJ2-3; D perhaps matches TRBD1 (5 bases). This CDR3 comprises 15 residues. Germline V gives CDR1 ENHRY, CDR2 SYGVKD. CDR3 residues: CASSPQRTLTDTQYF. The CDR3 nucleotides read TGTGCCAGCAGTCCCCAACGGACACTGACAGATACGCAGTATTTT.

This chain's CDR3 is CASGDSCHTGAESPNTEAFF. Here the CDR3 DNA reads TGTGCCAGCGGTGACTCCTGCCATACAGGGGCGGAGAGTCCGAACACTGAAGCTTTCTTT. The rearrangement uses TRBV6-5 and TRBJ1-1, with 7 positions matching TRBD1. Trimming at V came to 8 bases and at J to 1 base, leaving 25 bases not matched to a gene. In germline, CDR1 is MNHEY, CDR2 SVGAGI. The CDR3 runs to 20 residues.

The chain combines TRBV7-2 with TRBJ2-7, with TRBD1 matching 11 bases. V lost 11 bases, J lost 3 bases, and 9 bases stayed unmatched. CDR1 and CDR2 (germline): SGHTA, FQGNSA. The CDR3 is made up of 14 amino acids. CDR3 region: CAWGSGTGGYEQYF. CDR3 DNA: TGTGCCTGGGGCTCCGGGACAGGGGGCTACGAGCAGTACTTC.

This clonotype was picked up one time. V and J are TRBV2 and TRBJ1-2, with D unclear. Germline CDR1 and CDR2: SNHLY and FYNNEI. The CDR3 has 13 residues. The ends were cut back, 2 bases at V and 8 bases at J, with 12 bases in the middle. The CDR3 DNA sequence: TGTGCCAGCAGTGAAAGTCTCACCAACGGCTACACCTTC. Translation: CASSESLTNGYTF. Full variable domain (rest looked up from reference TRBV2 and TRBJ1-2): EPEVTQTPSHQVTQMGQEVILRCVPISNHLYFYWYRQILGQKVEFLVSFYNNEISEKSEIFDDQFSVERPDGSNFTLKIRSTKLEDSAMYFCASSESLTNGYTFGSGTRLTVV.

The V and J genes are TRBV7-3 and TRBJ2-6; no definite D call. Trimming removed 2 bases at V and 4 bases at J, with 21 bases between. From germline, CDR1 is SGHTA and CDR2 FQGTGA. The CDR3 is 19 residues long. CDR3 loop: CASSLVYRQLPPGANVLTF. In DNA, the CDR3 is TGTGCCAGCAGCTTAGTCTATCGGCAGCTACCTCCGGGGGCCAACGTCCTGACTTTC.

The genes are TRBV7-9 and TRBJ1-2; D call uncertain. CDR1 is SEHNR, CDR2 FQNEAQ, per germline (reference sequence). This CDR3 is 14 amino acids long. With 5 bases removed from V and 6 bases from J, the gap between germline ends came to 16 bases. This chain's CDR3 is CASSNNPYEHGYTF. Here the CDR3 DNA reads TGTGCCAGCAGCAATAATCCCTACGAGCATGGCTACACCTTC. The full variable domain, rest sourced from reference TRBV7-9 and TRBJ1-2, is DTGVSQNPRHKITKRGQNVTFRCDPISEHNRLYWYRQTLGQGPEFLTYFQNEAQLEKSRLLSDRFSAERPKGSFSTLEIQRTEQGDSAMYLCASSNNPYEHGYTFGSGTRLTVV.

The chain joins TRBV7-6 to TRBJ2-7; 10 bases are shared with TRBD1. Trimming cost V 5 bases and J 3 bases; bases outside gene matches: 13. This CDR3 comprises 17 residues. The germline V gene encodes CDR1 SGHVS and CDR2 FNYEAQ. The CDR3 protein is CASSQGKADRGDYEQYF. DNA of the CDR3: TGTGCCAGCAGCCAAGGGAAGGCGGACAGGGGGGACTACGAGCAGTACTTC. Based on the CDR3 plus reference TRBV7-6 and TRBJ2-7, the full variable domain is GAGVSQSPRYKVTKRGQDVALRCDPISGHVSLYWYRQALGQGPEFLTYFNYEAQQDKSGLPNDRFSAERPEGSISTLTIQRTEQRDSAMYRCASSQGKADRGDYEQYFGPGTRLTVT.

Worth noting for this clonotype: This CDR3 is missing its conserved last phenylalanine or tryptophan, likely due to a read error. The limits of the CDR3 on the DNA are not certain, so only TCRdb's listed CDR3 is given. The V call is TRBV5-4, the J call TRBJ1-4. CDR1 SGHNT and CDR2 YYREEE come from the germline V gene (reference sequence). The CDR3 extends over 9 residues, inclusive of both ends. The CDR3 here is CASSLGGGL.

This clonotype has only a few counts. The V call is TRBV15, the J call TRBJ1-5; 8 nucleotides align to TRBD1. Germline V gene data show CDR1 as LNHNV and CDR2 as YYDKDF (reference sequence). V lost 3 bases, J lost 0 bases, and 16 bases stayed unmatched. This CDR3 contains 20 residues. The CDR3 region is CATSRGFLTGVPISNQPQHF. CDR3 coding DNA: TGTGCCACCAGCAGGGGCTTTTTGACAGGGGTCCCCATTAGCAATCAGCCCCAGCATTTT.

This clonotype is a singleton in its sample. The junction departs from germline at one end; a sequencing error may be responsible. The chain joins TRBV6-1 to TRBJ2-5; 9 bases are a match to TRBD1. Germline V gene sequence: CDR1 MNHNS, CDR2 SASEGT. This CDR3 comprises 16 residues. CDR3 loop: CASSEWDRAYQATQYF. The CDR3, as DNA: TGTGCCAGCAGTGAATGGGACAGGGCGTACCAAGCGACCCAGTACTTC.

J is TRBJ2-5 and V is TRBV19, with D perhaps matching TRBD2 (6 bases). Germline loops: CDR1 LNHDA, CDR2 SQIVND (reference sequence). There are 14 residues in the CDR3. Trimming pared 8 bases from V and 1 base from J, leaving 14 bases between. The CDR3 DNA follows: TGTGCCAGTGCTAGCTGGCGGGGCCAAGAGACCCAGTACTTC. It specifies CASASWRGQETQYF.

This chain joins TRBV7-2 and TRBJ2-2; TRBD1 agrees at 7 bases. The germline V gene has CDR1 SGHTA and CDR2 FQGNSA. This CDR3 comprises 14 residues. Trimming took 5 bases from V and 3 from J; bases not matched to a gene: 3. The CDR3 loop reads CASSQGVDTGELFF. DNA for the CDR3: TGTGCCAGCAGCCAGGGGGTCGACACCGGGGAGCTGTTTTTT.

This clonotype has only one observation. The rearrangement uses TRBV29-1 and TRBJ1-3, with 8 positions matching TRBD1. The CDR3 is made up of 11 amino acids. The V segment lost 4 bases and the J segment 14 bases; nucleotides outside the gene matches: 7. Germline-derived CDR1 and CDR2 are SQVTM and ANQGSEA. CDR3 in DNA: TGCAGCGTTGCTCGGACAGGGTTACTATATTTT. Its translation is CSVARTGLLYF.

This clonotype was counted many times. The chain links TRBV25-1 to TRBJ1-6, with D possibly TRBD1 on 5 matching bases. Looked up from germline, CDR1 is MGHDK and CDR2 is SYGVNS. CDR3 length: 11 residues. Trimming took 8 bases from V and 9 from J, leaving 8 bases between them. In DNA form, the CDR3 reads TGTGCCAGCGGGACTTTTTCACCCCTCCACTTT. Amino acids: CASGTFSPLHF.

This clonotype came up a few times. The chain has TRBV7-8 and TRBJ1-2, with D possibly being TRBD1 (6 bases). Germline V CDR1 and CDR2: SGHVS, FQNEAQ. There are 15 residues in the CDR3. V was pared by 4 bases and J by 4 bases, with 16 bases between. The CDR3 loop reads CASSSRQVDVYGYTF. In nucleotides, the CDR3 is TGTGCCAGCAGCTCTAGACAGGTTGACGTCTATGGCTACACCTTC.

In the case of this clonotype: Possible read error: a much larger clone is one base away. This rearrangement joins TRBV2 to TRBJ1-1; possible D gene TRBD1, 5 bases. This CDR3 region has 12 residues. Germline V gene lookup returns CDR1 SNHLY and CDR2 FYNNEI. CDR3 in DNA: TGTGCCAGCATTCGGGGGATCACTGAAGCTTCCTTT. Translated: CASIRGITEASF.

This chain connects TRBV6-9 to TRBJ2-6; no clear D gene. The CDR3 totals 14 residues. V lost 5 bases, J lost 4 bases, and 9 bases lay in between. Per the germline V gene, CDR1 is MNHGY and CDR2 is SVAAGI. The CDR3 loop reads CASSVEQGANVLTF. CDR3 coding DNA: TGTGCCAGCAGTGTTGAACAGGGGGCCAACGTCCTGACTTTC.